This TCR beta chain was profiled in a study of T cell changes during pregnancy in multiple sclerosis (dated by TCRdb to the late 2010s). About the investigation overall: The study looked at changes in the T cell repertoire across pregnancy in women with multiple sclerosis.

V is clipped by 4 bases and J by 7 bases, and the sequence between their germline boundaries is 17 bases long. The CDR3 runs 15 amino acids, cysteine and phenylalanine included. Of all the DNA, just the CDR3 is kept, 45 bases in frame from base 1. Per the germline V gene, MGHRA is the CDR1 and YSYEKL is the CDR2. This clone was observed once. Its antigen is still unknown. It has no much larger one-base neighbor in the sample; base qualities were not kept. Preparation of the library involved the immunoSEQ multiplex PCR assay. TCRdb stores this immuneACCESS table with in-frame sequences only. Part of the clones is absent; in the studies checked, under half of the shortfall reflects unresolved V genes, and no reason is known for the rest. Recorded for this sample are about 89,000 clones; around 92% of them occurred a single time. About 2.3% of the sample is taken by the ten largest.

Sample: peripheral blood, taken after pregnancy. The receptor comes from a female donor in good health, enrolled as a control in a pregnancy study. The chain is encoded by TRBV4-1 joined to TRBJ1-5; a tentative D match to TRBD1 spans 6 bases. The sequenced DNA is TGCGCCAGCAGCCGCATACAGGGTCTCGAACAGCCCCAGCATTTT. This is translated as CASSRIQGLEQPQHF.